The 32 T cell receptor beta chains below were found in one sample sequenced in a study of CD8+ T cells in alopecia areata. Extracted RNA was reverse transcribed into cDNA, the sequencing template. The repertoire was sequenced with immunoSEQ multiplex PCR; TCRdb's copy has only in-frame clones and lacks some. Of 180,000 or so clones listed, 45% to 60% are singletons. The treatment here: oral pan-JAK inhibitor, 5-10 mg twice daily. The specimen comprised CD8+ T cells sorted from blood, sampled around week 53, from a patient treated with tofacitinib. Every receptor here comes from a human donor with alopecia areata.

The chain employs TRBV27 and TRBJ1-1; possibly TRBD1 for D (6 bases). The CDR3 covers 14 residues. Germline CDR1 is MNHEY and CDR2 is SMNVEV (reference sequence). The ends were cut back, 6 bases at V and 5 bases at J, with 16 bases in the middle. CDR3 sequence: CASRTTGTGTEAFF. The CDR3 nucleotides are TGTGCCAGCAGGACCACAGGGACGGGAACTGAAGCTTTCTTT.

V usage is TRBV6-5 and J usage is TRBJ1-2; D perhaps matches TRBD1 (5 bases). Trimming shortened V by 4 bases and J by 5 bases, and 14 bases separated the two germline ends. CDR1 and CDR2 (germline): MNHEY, SVGAGI. The CDR3 totals 14 residues. The CDR3 DNA reads TGTGCCAGCAGTTGGGGCGAAGGGGCGTATGGCTACACCTTC. As protein: CASSWGEGAYGYTF.

The V and J genes are TRBV4-1 and TRBJ1-5; D is ambiguous. CDR3 length: 16 residues. V lost 4 bases to trimming and J lost 0 bases, with 13 bases between them. Germline loops: CDR1 MGHRA, CDR2 YSYEKL. The CDR3 nucleotides read TGCGCCAGCAGCCCAGAGGCCTCCTATAGCAATCAGCCCCAGCATTTT. Residues: CASSPEASYSNQPQHF.

The chain employs TRBV29-1 and TRBJ2-7, with a tentative D call TRBD1 (7 bases). The V and J ends lost 5 bases and 4 bases respectively, with 12 bases between them. The germline V gene has CDR1 SQVTM and CDR2 ANQGSEA. The CDR3 length is 12 residues. DNA of the CDR3: TGCAGCGTTACAGGGGAGGCTTACGAGCAGTACTTC. Protein sequence: CSVTGEAYEQYF.

This clone was observed a handful of times. V usage is TRBV5-1 and J usage is TRBJ2-6; 7 bases agree with TRBD1. J lost 3 bases, V lost 4 bases, and 1 base had no gene match. This CDR3 has 14 amino acids. Per germline, CDR1 SGHRS and CDR2 YFSETQ. CDR3 region: CASSNRGGANVLTF. The CDR3 DNA follows: TGCGCCAGCAGCAACAGGGGTGGGGCCAACGTCCTGACTTTC.

For the CDR3, the DNA is TGTGCCAGCAGCTTCTTCGGACGGATAGAGACCCAGTACTTC. It translates to CASSFFGRIETQYF. The gene calls are TRBV7-9 and TRBJ2-5, with unresolved D. The CDR3 totals 14 residues. V dropped 3 bases and J dropped 4 bases, with 12 bases sitting between them. Germline-derived CDR1 and CDR2 are SEHNR and FQNEAQ (reference sequence).

This clone showed up just a few times. J is TRBJ1-2 and V is TRBV19; D remains unclear. The CDR3 has 16 amino acids. Germline CDR1 reads LNHDA; CDR2 reads SQIVND (reference sequence). Trimming left V 5 bases short and J 3 bases short, with 19 bases between. This chain's CDR3 is CASSPLSGRTHYGYTF. CDR3 DNA sequence: TGTGCCAGTAGTCCCCTCTCCGGCAGGACCCACTATGGCTACACCTTC.

The chain employs TRBV7-9 and TRBJ2-2, with no clear D. Germline V gene data show CDR1 as SEHNR and CDR2 as FQNEAQ (reference sequence). Trimming shortened V by 5 bases and J by 3 bases, and 7 bases separated the two germline ends. The CDR3 has 13 amino acids. In nucleotides, the CDR3 is TGTGCCAGCAGCCCCCTGGACACCGGGGAGCTGTTTTTT. It specifies CASSPLDTGELFF.

V is TRBV2 and J is TRBJ1-1; TRBD1 is a possible D gene (6 bases). The CDR3 is 16 residues long. V was clipped by 0 bases and J by 0 bases, with 11 bases between them. Per germline, CDR1 SNHLY and CDR2 FYNNEI. The CDR3 is CASSEARTELNTEAFF. The CDR3 DNA sequence: TGTGCCAGCAGTGAAGCGCGGACAGAACTGAACACTGAAGCTTTCTTT.

This clone was seen more than once but under ten times. The chain has TRBV6-1 and TRBJ2-1; no clear D gene. The CDR3 is 14 residues long. Between the trimmed V and J ends, which lost 7 bases and 0 bases, there was a span of 10 bases. From germline, CDR1 is MNHNS and CDR2 SASEGT. The CDR3 protein is CASNPSSSYNEQFF. The CDR3 nucleotides read TGTGCCAGCAACCCCTCTAGCTCCTACAATGAGCAGTTCTTC.

The CDR3 bases are TGTGCCTGGTCCTTAGAAACCGGGGAGCTGTTTTTT. Translation: CAWSLETGELFF. This sequence joins TRBV30 and TRBJ2-2, with unresolved D. CDR3 length equals 12 residues. V lost 5 bases and J 5 bases, leaving 9 bases between the germline ends. Germline V gene sequence: CDR1 GTSNPN, CDR2 SVGIG (reference sequence).

This clone turned up a few times. The CDR3 sequence: CSAEPGQGRGDTQYF. CDR3 coding DNA: TGCAGCGCCGAACCGGGACAGGGGAGGGGAGATACGCAGTATTTT. This chain uses TRBV29-1 with TRBJ2-3, with 10 bases lining up with TRBD1. Germline V gene sequence: CDR1 SQVTM, CDR2 ANQGSEA. This CDR3 has 15 residues. V was clipped by 7 bases and J by 5 bases; unmatched bases: 12.

The J gene is TRBJ1-1, the V gene TRBV30; tentatively, D is TRBD1 (6 bases). CDR3 size: 14 residues. V was cut by 4 bases and J by 1 base, with 13 bases left in between. Germline V CDR1 and CDR2: GTSNPN, SVGIG (reference sequence). The CDR3: CAWNRDTENTEAFF. CDR3 sequence (DNA): TGTGCCTGGAACCGGGACACCGAGAACACTGAAGCTTTCTTT.

This clone occurred a few times. The chain couples TRBV4-1 to TRBJ1-5; D perhaps matches TRBD1 (5 bases). V was cut by 4 bases and J by 0 bases, with 10 bases left in between. The CDR3 spans 15 residues. Germline values: CDR1 MGHRA, CDR2 YSYEKL. The CDR3 spells CASSLTDSSNQPQHF. In DNA form, the CDR3 reads TGCGCCAGCAGCCTTACTGACAGTAGCAATCAGCCCCAGCATTTT.

This clone was observed once. V is TRBV5-1 and J is TRBJ1-1; D remains ambiguous. Germline CDR1 SGHRS, CDR2 YFSETQ. CDR3 length equals 13 residues. The V gene lost 4 bases and the J gene lost 8 bases, with 15 bases spanning the gap. The CDR3 nucleotides read TGCGCCAGCAGCCCGTTTGTCGGGTTCGAAGCTTTCTTT. This codes for CASSPFVGFEAFF. The full variable domain, with the rest looked up from reference TRBV5-1 and TRBJ1-1, is KAGVTQTPRYLIKTRGQQVTLSCSPISGHRSVSWYQQTPGQGLQFLFEYFSETQRNKGNFPGRFSGRQFSNSRSEMNVSTLELGDSALYLCASSPFVGFEAFFGQGTRLTVV.

The J gene is TRBJ2-1, the V gene TRBV4-3; no clear D. The V and J ends lost 0 bases and 2 bases respectively, with 11 bases between them. This CDR3 is 16 amino acids long. CDR1 is LGHNA and CDR2 is YSLEER in the germline V gene. The DNA for the CDR3 is TGCGCCAGCAGCCAAGATTATGGCAACACCTACAATGAGCAGTTCTTC. Its translation is CASSQDYGNTYNEQFF.

The gene calls are TRBV7-2 and TRBJ2-7; tentatively, D is TRBD2 (5 bases). Trimming removed 5 bases at V and 6 bases at J, with 11 bases between. Germline V gene data show CDR1 as SGHTA and CDR2 as FQGNSA. The CDR3 covers 12 residues. The CDR3 DNA is TGTGCCAGCAGCCCCCCCCGGGGCGAGCAGTACTTC. It is translated as CASSPPRGEQYF.

In its sample, this clone was seen a few times. The chain links TRBV7-8 to TRBJ1-1; 7 bases align to TRBD1. The CDR3 is 13 residues long. CDR1 and CDR2 (germline): SGHVS, FQNEAQ. Losses at the gene ends were 3 bases for V and 4 bases for J; bases not matched to a gene: 2. CDR3 bases: TGTGCCAGCAGCTTGCAGGGGGGCACTGAAGCTTTCTTT. It translates to CASSLQGGTEAFF.

The rearrangement links TRBV7-9 to TRBJ2-1, with D possibly being TRBD2 (6 bases). V shed 3 bases and J shed 7 bases, with 10 bases lying between them. Germline V lookup: CDR1 SEHNR, CDR2 FQNEAQ (reference sequence). CDR3 size: 13 residues. CDR3 coding DNA: TGTGCCAGCAGCTTCACTAGCAGGAATGAGCAGTTCTTC. As protein: CASSFTSRNEQFF.

This chain links TRBV25-1 with TRBJ2-5; no clear D. Germline loops: CDR1 MGHDK, CDR2 SYGVNS. V lost 7 bases to trimming and J lost 0 bases, with 9 bases between them. CDR3 size: 13 residues. CDR3 DNA sequence: TGTGCCAGCATGCCACGGTACCAAGAGACCCAGTACTTC. Translating gives CASMPRYQETQYF. The variable domain in full, with the rest retrieved from reference TRBV25-1 and TRBJ2-5, is EADIYQTPRYLVIGTGKKITLECSQTMGHDKMYWYQQDPGMELHLIHYSYGVNSTEKGDLSSESTVSRIRTEHFPLTLESARPSHTSQYLCASMPRYQETQYFGPGTRLLVL.

This CDR3 reads CASSTGTNSNQPQHF. The CDR3 DNA follows: TGTGCCAGCTCGACCGGGACGAATAGCAATCAGCCCCAGCATTTT. The chain links TRBV18 to TRBJ1-5, with a weak D call TRBD1 (5 bases). This CDR3 has 15 amino acids. In germline, CDR1 is KGHSH, CDR2 LQKENI. V lost 6 bases and J lost 0, with 12 bases in between.

This clone was picked up a small number of times. The J gene is TRBJ2-6, the V gene TRBV12-5; D perhaps matches TRBD2 (6 bases). Trimming pared 7 bases from V and 3 bases from J, leaving 10 bases between. CDR1 LGHNT and CDR2 FRNRAP come from the germline V gene. The CDR3 is 14 residues long. CDR3 protein: CASAGGFGANVLTF. CDR3 DNA sequence: TGTGCTAGTGCTGGGGGGTTTGGGGCCAACGTCCTGACTTTC.

This clone has only a few counts. The chain couples TRBV6-5 to TRBJ2-1, with a weak D call TRBD1 (7 bases). The germline V gene has CDR1 MNHEY and CDR2 SVGAGI. V shed 2 bases and J shed 2 bases, with 13 bases lying between them. The CDR3 has 16 amino acids. The CDR3 loop reads CASSYGGGIAYNEQFF. In DNA form, the CDR3 reads TGTGCCAGCAGTTACGGAGGGGGCATAGCCTACAATGAGCAGTTCTTC.

The genes are TRBV29-1 and TRBJ2-2; TRBD1 matches 7 bases. The CDR3 loop spans 15 amino acids. The V gene's germline CDR1 is SQVTM and CDR2 ANQGSEA. Germline trimming cut 0 bases from V and 3 bases from J; bases unmatched to any gene: 4. The CDR3 here is CSVEDPDRDTGELFF. The DNA of the CDR3 is TGCAGCGTTGAAGATCCCGACAGGGACACCGGGGAGCTGTTTTTT.

The V call is TRBV5-1, the J call TRBJ1-1, with a possible D match to TRBD1 (6 bases). The germline CDR1 and CDR2 sequences are SGHRS and YFSETQ. V was trimmed by 1 base and J by 0 bases, leaving 7 bases between them. The CDR3 consists of 14 residues. CDR3 in amino acids: CASSLRTVNTEAFF. The CDR3 DNA is TGCGCCAGCAGCTTGAGGACAGTGAACACTGAAGCTTTCTTT. Full variable domain (outside the CDR3, taken from reference TRBV5-1 and TRBJ1-1): KAGVTQTPRYLIKTRGQQVTLSCSPISGHRSVSWYQQTPGQGLQFLFEYFSETQRNKGNFPGRFSGRQFSNSRSEMNVSTLELGDSALYLCASSLRTVNTEAFFGQGTRLTVV.

V usage is TRBV5-1 and J usage is TRBJ1-2, with D possibly TRBD1 on 5 matching bases. Trimming shortened V by 3 bases and J by 4 bases, and 22 bases separated the two germline ends. This CDR3 is 17 amino acids long. CDR1 and CDR2 from the germline V gene are SGHRS and YFSETQ. The CDR3 spells CASSSGTAGQLPYGYTF. In DNA, the CDR3 is TGCGCCAGCAGCTCAGGGACGGCTGGACAATTACCCTATGGCTACACCTTC.

J is TRBJ1-6 and V is TRBV9; 7 nucleotides agree with TRBD1. Germline-derived CDR1 and CDR2 are SGDLS and YYNGEE. The CDR3 runs 16 residues. The junction had 12 bases not matched to a gene; V was cut back by 3 bases and J by 9 bases. CDR3: CASSGIQGIGSSPLHF. In DNA, the CDR3 is TGTGCCAGCAGCGGAATACAGGGGATTGGGAGTTCACCCCTCCACTTT.

The J gene is TRBJ2-3, the V gene TRBV14, with TRBD1 as a possible D gene (6 bases). CDR1 is SGHDN, CDR2 FVKESK, per germline. V lost 4 bases, J lost 4 bases, and 12 bases lay in between. This CDR3 is 14 amino acids long. This CDR3 reads CASSRTQGADTQYF. In nucleotides, the CDR3 is TGTGCCAGCAGCCGCACACAGGGAGCAGATACGCAGTATTTT.

The sample holds a few counts of this clone. The chain uses TRBV5-1 and TRBJ2-2; the match to TRBD2 covers 8 bases. The CDR3 is made up of 17 amino acids. From germline, CDR1 is SGHRS and CDR2 YFSETQ. V lost 0 bases, J lost 3 bases, and 7 bases stayed unmatched. This CDR3 reads CASSLEERGTYTGELFF. The CDR3 nucleotides are TGCGCCAGCAGCTTGGAGGAGCGGGGGACATACACCGGGGAGCTGTTTTTT.

This chain connects TRBV4-3 to TRBJ2-7; 10 bases map to TRBD1. This CDR3 has 15 amino acids. J lost 5 bases, V lost 4 bases, and 8 bases had no gene match. Per the germline V gene, CDR1 is LGHNA and CDR2 is YSLEER. CDR3 in amino acids: CASSPTRTGGDEQYF. For the CDR3, the DNA is TGCGCCAGCAGCCCCACAAGGACAGGGGGTGACGAGCAGTACTTC.

This chain joins TRBV11-2 and TRBJ1-2; TRBD1 matches 7 bases. V dropped 5 bases and J dropped 4; count of bases not matched to a gene: 7. This CDR3 contains 14 residues. Germline CDR1 reads SGHAT; CDR2 reads FQNNGV. The CDR3 loop is CASSADRVGYGYTF. The CDR3 bases are TGTGCCAGCAGCGCAGACAGGGTAGGCTATGGCTACACCTTC.

This clone was detected a few times. The sample contains more than one DNA sequence encoding this CDR3. The V call is TRBV7-2, the J call TRBJ2-7; TRBD2 aligns across 14 bases. The CDR3 totals 16 residues. The J segment lost 4 bases and the V segment lost 4 bases, leaving 6 bases of the junction unmatched. CDR1 is SGHTA, CDR2 FQGNSA, per germline. CDR3 DNA: TGTGCCAGCAGCTCAAGGACTAGCGGGGGGAGATACGAGCAGTACTTC. Its protein is CASSSRTSGGRYEQYF.